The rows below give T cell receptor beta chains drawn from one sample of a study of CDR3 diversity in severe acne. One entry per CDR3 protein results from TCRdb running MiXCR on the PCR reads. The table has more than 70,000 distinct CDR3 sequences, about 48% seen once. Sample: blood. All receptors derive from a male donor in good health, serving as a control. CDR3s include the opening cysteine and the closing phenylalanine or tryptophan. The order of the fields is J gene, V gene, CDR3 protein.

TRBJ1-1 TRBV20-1 CSGKKGVMNTEAFF
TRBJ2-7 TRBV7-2 CASSQVGGRTYEQYF
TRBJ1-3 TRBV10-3 CAISHGFSSGNTIYF
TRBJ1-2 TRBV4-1 CASSQGEYLYYGYTF
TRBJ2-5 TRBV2 CASAFGTYGETQYF
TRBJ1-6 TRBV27 CASSSRKDYNSPLHF
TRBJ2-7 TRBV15 CASSLVLGREQYF
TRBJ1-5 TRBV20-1 CSARRTGGYLNQPQHF
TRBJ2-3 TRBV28 CASSSDSKGSTDTQYF
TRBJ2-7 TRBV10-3 CAIEAGLDEQYF
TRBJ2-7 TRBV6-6 CASSFGQGNEQYF
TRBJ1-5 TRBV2 CASKLTGTGEPQHF
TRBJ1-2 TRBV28 CASTPPGNGYTF
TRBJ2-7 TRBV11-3 CASSSEGASTYEQYF
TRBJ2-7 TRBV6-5 CASSGLAGLDEQYF
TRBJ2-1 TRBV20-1 CSASVSTPDGEQFF
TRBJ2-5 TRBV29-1 CSVVAGETQYF
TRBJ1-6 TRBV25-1 CASSEYGTAYNSPLHF
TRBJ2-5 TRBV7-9 CASSLAGDGETQYF
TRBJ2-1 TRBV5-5 CASSQEGSTNEQFF
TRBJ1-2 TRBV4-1 CASSQAGTGSNYGYTF
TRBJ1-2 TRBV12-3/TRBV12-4 CASSRTGTGYGYTF
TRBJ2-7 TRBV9 CASSVDGLSSYEQYF
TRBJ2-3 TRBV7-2 CASTRDWEFFTDTQYF
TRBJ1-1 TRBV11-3 CASSLKGWTEAFF
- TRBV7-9 CASSLGGLAGYNEQFF
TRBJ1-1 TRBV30 CAWTGDTEAFF
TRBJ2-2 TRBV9 CASSVWDYSNTGELFF
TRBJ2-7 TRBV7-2 CASSSYRGTPSYEQYF
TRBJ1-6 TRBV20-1 CSARALNPLHF
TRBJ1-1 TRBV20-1 CSARAPNTEAFF
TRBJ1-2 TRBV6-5 CASSEAVRSYGYTF
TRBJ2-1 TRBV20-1 CSASPFTSGDNEQFF
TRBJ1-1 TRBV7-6 CASSLGRSADTEAFF
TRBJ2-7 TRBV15 CATSRTWDSYEQYF
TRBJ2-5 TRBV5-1 CASSLGVGAAQETQYF
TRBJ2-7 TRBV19 CASSYAATGNYEQYF
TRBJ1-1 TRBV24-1 CATRDRGPTEAFF
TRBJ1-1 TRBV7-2 CASSERDGITEAFF
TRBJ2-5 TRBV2 CASVSGGAETQYF
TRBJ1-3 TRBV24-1 CATSDGHEDTIYF
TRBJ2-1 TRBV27 CASMLSSDYNEQFF
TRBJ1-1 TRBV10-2 CASGGPTANTEAFF
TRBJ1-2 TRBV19 CASTPPVSAGSVAHGYTF
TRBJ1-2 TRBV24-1 CATSRGEGGGYTF
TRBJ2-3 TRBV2 CASSIAGGDTDTQYF
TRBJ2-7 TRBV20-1 CSAGGEVAGQVGQYF
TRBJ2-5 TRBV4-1 CASSPTDGKTQYF
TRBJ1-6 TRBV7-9 CASSYPQGMSSYNSPLHF
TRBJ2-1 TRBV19 CASRFQDRAYNEQFF
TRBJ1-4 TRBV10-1 CARVPGEKLSF
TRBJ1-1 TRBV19 CASSFRGNTEAFF
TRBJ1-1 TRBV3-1 CASSPSTGRTEAFF
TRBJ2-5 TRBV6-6 CASSYSGPAKETQYF
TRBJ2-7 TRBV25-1 CASSFSASSYEQYF
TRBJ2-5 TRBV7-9 CASTSGDRLQETQYF
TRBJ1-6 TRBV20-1 CSARDRSSNSPLHF
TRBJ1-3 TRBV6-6 CASSYGEGNTIYF
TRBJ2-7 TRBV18 CASSPSGLPYEQYF
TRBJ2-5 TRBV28 CASSYRTQETQYF